The clone carrying this TCR beta chain was seen more than once but under ten times. This specimen comes from a study of cytomegalovirus exposure and HLA in healthy donors. The PCR contained 60 Vbeta and 13 Jbeta primers. Data came from immunoSEQ multiplex PCR; TCRdb stores just in-frame clones and leaves some out. The sample gives some 180,000 clones, 65% to 90% of which show up once; over 2% is in the top ten. The CDR3 sequence is 14 residues long. The V gene end was trimmed by 8 bases and the J gene end by 5 bases; junction bases not matched to a gene: 7. Per the germline V gene, CDR1 is MNHEY and CDR2 is SMNVEV (reference sequence).

The receptor's source is a male donor in good health and CMV-seronegative. The sequenced sample was PBMCs. The chain couples TRBV27 to TRBJ2-2; 8 bases align to TRBD2. This chain's CDR3 is CASRVPGGTGELFF. The DNA of the CDR3 is TGTGCCAGCCGGGTTCCGGGGGGGACCGGGGAGCTGTTTTTT.